Sequencing of this TCR beta chain was carried out in a study of blood T cell repertoires in COVID-19. The overall study: The study drew acute and convalescent COVID-19 samples from the United States, Italy and Spain. The analysed material was cDNA or gDNA that came from T cells, B-cell-depleted T cells, or PBMCs.

Unmatched junction bases numbered 4, after V lost 4 bases and J lost 2 bases. CDR1 is SGHRS and CDR2 is YFSETQ in the germline V gene. The CDR3 sequence is 14 residues long. How the authors handled the data: Researchers report that nucleated cell counts were estimated from reference gene primer amplification. Profiled with immunoSEQ multiplex PCR; TCRdb holds only in-frame clones, not every one. V, J and clone size reflect that table, while D and trimming were determined from the DNA. This sample has roughly 70,000 clones, with 89% found just once. The source is an older man with acute or convalescent COVID-19. The V call is TRBV5-1, the J call TRBJ2-3; 7 bases are shared with TRBD1. The sequencing input was peripheral blood. The chain's CDR3 is CASSLGQDTDTQYF. CDR3 nucleotides: TGCGCCAGCAGCCTCGGACAGGACACAGATACGCAGTATTTT.